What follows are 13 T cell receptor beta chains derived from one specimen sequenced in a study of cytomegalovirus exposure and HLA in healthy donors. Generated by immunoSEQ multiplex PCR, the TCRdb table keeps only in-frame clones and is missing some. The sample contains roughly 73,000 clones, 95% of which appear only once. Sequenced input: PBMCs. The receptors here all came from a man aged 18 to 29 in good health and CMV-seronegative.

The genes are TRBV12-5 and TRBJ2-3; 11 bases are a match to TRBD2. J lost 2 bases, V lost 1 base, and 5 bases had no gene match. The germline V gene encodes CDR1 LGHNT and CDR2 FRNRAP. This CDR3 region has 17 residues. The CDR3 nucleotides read TGTGCTAGTGGTTTGGAAAGACTAGCGGGGCACACAGATACGCAGTATTTT. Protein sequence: CASGLERLAGHTDTQYF.

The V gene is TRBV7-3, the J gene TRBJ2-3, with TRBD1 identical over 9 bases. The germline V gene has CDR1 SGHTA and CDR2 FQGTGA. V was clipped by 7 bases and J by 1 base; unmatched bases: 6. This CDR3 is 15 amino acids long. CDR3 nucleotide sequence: TGTGCCAGCAACGAACAGGGGGCTGGCACAGATACGCAGTATTTT. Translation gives CASNEQGAGTDTQYF.

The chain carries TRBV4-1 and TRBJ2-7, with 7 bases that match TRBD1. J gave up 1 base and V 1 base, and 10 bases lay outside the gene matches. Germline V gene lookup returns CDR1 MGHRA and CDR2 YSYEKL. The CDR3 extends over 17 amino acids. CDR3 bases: TGCGCCAGCAGCCAAGGAGGGTCAGGGGGACCGTCCTACGAGCAGTACTTC. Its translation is CASSQGGSGGPSYEQYF.

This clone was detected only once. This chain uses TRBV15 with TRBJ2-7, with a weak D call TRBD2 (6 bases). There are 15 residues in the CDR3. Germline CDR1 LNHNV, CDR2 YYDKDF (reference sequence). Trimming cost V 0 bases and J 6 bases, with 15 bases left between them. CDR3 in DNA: TGTGCCACCAGCAGAGATAGGGGATTCGGGAGCGAGCAGTACTTC. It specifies CATSRDRGFGSEQYF.

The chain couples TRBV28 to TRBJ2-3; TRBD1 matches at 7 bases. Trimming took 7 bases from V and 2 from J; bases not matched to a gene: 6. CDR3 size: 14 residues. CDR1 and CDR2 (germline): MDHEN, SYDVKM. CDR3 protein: CASNKGANTDTQYF. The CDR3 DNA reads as TGTGCCAGCAACAAGGGGGCAAACACAGATACGCAGTATTTT.

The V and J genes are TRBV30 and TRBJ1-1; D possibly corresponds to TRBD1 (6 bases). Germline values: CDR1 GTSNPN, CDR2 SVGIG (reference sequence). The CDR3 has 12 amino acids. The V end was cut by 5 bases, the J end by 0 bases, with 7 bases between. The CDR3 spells CAWRQVNTEAFF. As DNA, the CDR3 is TGTGCCTGGCGACAGGTGAACACTGAAGCTTTCTTT.

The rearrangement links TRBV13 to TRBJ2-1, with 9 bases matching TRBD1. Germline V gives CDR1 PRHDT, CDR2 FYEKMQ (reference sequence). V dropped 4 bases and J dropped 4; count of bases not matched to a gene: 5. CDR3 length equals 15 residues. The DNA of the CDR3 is TGTGCCAGCAGCTCCGGGACAGGGTATTACAATGAGCAGTTCTTC. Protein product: CASSSGTGYYNEQFF. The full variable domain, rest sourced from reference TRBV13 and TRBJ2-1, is AAGVIQSPRHLIKEKRETATLKCYPIPRHDTVYWYQQGPGQDPQFLISFYEKMQSDKGSIPDRFSAQQFSDYHSELNMSSLELGDSALYFCASSSGTGYYNEQFFGPGTRLTVL.

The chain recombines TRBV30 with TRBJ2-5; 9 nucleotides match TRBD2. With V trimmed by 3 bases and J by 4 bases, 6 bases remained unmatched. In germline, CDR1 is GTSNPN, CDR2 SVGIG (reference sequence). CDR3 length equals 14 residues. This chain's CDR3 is CAWRGGGARETQYF. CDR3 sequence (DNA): TGTGCCTGGAGAGGCGGGGGGGCTAGAGAGACCCAGTACTTC.

The CDR3: CASSYSWPEDGTEAFF. The CDR3 DNA sequence: TGTGCCAGCAGTTACTCATGGCCCGAGGATGGGACTGAAGCTTTCTTT. This chain connects TRBV6-5 to TRBJ1-1; D is uncertain. Germline V lookup: CDR1 MNHEY, CDR2 SVGAGI. V shed 0 bases and J shed 5 bases, with 16 bases lying between them. CDR3 length: 16 residues.

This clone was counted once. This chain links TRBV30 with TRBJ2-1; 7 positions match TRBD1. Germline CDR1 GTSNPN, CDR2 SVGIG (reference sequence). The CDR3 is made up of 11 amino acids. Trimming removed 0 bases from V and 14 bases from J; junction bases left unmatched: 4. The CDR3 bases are TGTGCCTGGAGTGTAGGCCAGGGGGAGTTCTTC. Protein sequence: CAWSVGQGEFF.

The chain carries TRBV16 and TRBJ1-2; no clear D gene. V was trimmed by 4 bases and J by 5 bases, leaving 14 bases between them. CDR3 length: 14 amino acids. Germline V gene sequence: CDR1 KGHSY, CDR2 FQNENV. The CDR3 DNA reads TGTGCCAGCAGCCCATTGATTGACTCTTATGGCTACACCTTC. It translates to CASSPLIDSYGYTF.

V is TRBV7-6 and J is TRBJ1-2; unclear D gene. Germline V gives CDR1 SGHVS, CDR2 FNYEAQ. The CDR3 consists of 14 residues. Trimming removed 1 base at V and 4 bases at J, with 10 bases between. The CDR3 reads CASSLDGEIYGYTF. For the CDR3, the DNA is TGTGCCAGCAGCTTAGACGGGGAGATCTATGGCTACACCTTC. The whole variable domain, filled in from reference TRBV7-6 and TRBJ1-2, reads GAGVSQSPRYKVTKRGQDVALRCDPISGHVSLYWYRQALGQGPEFLTYFNYEAQQDKSGLPNDRFSAERPEGSISTLTIQRTEQRDSAMYRCASSLDGEIYGYTFGSGTRLTVV.

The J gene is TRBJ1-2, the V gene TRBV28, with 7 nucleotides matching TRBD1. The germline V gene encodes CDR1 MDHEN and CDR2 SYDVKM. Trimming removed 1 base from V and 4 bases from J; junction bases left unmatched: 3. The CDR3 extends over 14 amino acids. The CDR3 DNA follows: TGTGCCAGCAGTTTATTGGCAGGGGGCTATGGCTACACCTTC. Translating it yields CASSLLAGGYGYTF.